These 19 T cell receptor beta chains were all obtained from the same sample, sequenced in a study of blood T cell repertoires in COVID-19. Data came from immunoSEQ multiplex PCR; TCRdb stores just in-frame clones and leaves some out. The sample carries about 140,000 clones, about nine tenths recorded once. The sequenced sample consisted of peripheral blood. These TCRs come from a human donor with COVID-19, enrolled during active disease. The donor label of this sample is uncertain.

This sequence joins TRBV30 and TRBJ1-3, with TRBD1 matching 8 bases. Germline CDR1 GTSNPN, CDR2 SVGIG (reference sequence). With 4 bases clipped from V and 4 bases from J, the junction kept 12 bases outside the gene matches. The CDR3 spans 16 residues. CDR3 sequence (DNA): TGTGCCTGGATCCCCCCTAGGACAGGGCAAGGAAACACCATATATTTT. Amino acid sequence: CAWIPPRTGQGNTIYF.

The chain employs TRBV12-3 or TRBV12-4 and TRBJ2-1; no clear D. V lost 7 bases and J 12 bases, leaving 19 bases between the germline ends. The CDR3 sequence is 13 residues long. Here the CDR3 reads CASTNRADLPQFF. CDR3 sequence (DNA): TGTGCCAGCACCAACCGTGCCGACTTGCCGCAGTTCTTC.

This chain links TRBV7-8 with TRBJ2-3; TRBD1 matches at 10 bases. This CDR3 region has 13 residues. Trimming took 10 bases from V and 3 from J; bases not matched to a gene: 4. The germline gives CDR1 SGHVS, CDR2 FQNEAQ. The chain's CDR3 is CATMGQGTDTQYF. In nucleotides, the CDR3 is TGTGCCACTATGGGACAGGGGACAGATACGCAGTATTTT. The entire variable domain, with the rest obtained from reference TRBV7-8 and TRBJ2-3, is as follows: GAGVSQSPRYKVAKRGQDVALRCDPISGHVSLFWYQQALGQGPEFLTYFQNEAQLDKSGLPSDRFFAERPEGSVSTLKIQRTQQEDSAVYLCATMGQGTDTQYFGPGTRLTVL.

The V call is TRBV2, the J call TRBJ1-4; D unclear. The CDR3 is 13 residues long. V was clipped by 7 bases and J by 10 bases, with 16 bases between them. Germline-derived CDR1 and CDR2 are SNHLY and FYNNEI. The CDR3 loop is CASIWQPSGKLFF. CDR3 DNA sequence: TGTGCCAGCATCTGGCAGCCTAGCGGAAAACTGTTTTTT.

The CDR3 sequence is CASSFTGTSEAFF. The CDR3 DNA is TGTGCCAGCAGTTTTACTGGGACAAGTGAAGCTTTCTTT. The V and J genes are TRBV12-3 or TRBV12-4 and TRBJ1-1; maybe TRBD1 (6 bases). With 3 bases removed from V and 7 bases from J, the gap between germline ends came to 12 bases. The CDR3 totals 13 residues.

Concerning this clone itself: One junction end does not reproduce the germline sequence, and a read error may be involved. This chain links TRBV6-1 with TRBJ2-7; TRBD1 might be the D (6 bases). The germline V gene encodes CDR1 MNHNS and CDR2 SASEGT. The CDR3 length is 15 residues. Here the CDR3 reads CASSEMGAAPYEQCF. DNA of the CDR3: TGTGCCAGCAGTGAAATGGGGGCAGCCCCCTACGAGCAGTGCTTC.

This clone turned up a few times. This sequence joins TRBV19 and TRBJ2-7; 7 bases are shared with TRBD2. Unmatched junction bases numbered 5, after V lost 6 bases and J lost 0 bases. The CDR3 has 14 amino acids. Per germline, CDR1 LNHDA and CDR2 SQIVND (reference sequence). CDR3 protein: CASSLGGVSYEQYF. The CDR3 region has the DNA TGTGCCAGTAGCCTGGGGGGGGTCTCCTACGAGCAGTACTTC.

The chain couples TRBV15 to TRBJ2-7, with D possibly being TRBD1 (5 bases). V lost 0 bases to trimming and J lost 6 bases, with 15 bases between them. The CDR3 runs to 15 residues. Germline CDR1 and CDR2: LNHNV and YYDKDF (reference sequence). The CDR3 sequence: CATSRDSPGHSEQYF. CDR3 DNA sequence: TGTGCCACCAGCAGAGATTCCCCCGGACACTCCGAGCAGTACTTC.

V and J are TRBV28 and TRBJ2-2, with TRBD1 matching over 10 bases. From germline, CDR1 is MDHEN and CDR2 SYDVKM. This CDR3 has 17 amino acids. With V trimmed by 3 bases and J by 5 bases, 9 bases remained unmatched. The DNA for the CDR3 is TGTGCCAGCAGTTTGCTTGCCGGGACAGGGGATACCGGGGAGCTGTTTTTT. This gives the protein CASSLLAGTGDTGELFF.

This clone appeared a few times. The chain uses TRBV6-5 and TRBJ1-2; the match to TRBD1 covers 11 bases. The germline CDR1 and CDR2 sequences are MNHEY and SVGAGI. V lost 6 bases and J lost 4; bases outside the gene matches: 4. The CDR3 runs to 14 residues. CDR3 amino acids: CASSYGQGAYGYTF. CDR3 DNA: TGTGCCAGCAGCTATGGACAGGGGGCCTATGGCTACACCTTC.

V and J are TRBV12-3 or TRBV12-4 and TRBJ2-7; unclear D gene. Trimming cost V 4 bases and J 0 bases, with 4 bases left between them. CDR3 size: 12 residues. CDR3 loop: CASSSRSYEQYF. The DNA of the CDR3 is TGTGCCAGCAGTTCCCGCTCCTACGAGCAGTACTTC.

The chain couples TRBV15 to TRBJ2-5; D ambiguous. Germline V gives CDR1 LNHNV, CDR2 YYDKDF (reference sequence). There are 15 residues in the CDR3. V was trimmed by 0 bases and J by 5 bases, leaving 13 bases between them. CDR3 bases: TGTGCCACCAGCAGAGATAAGCAGGATGCGGAGACCCAGTACTTC. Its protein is CATSRDKQDAETQYF.

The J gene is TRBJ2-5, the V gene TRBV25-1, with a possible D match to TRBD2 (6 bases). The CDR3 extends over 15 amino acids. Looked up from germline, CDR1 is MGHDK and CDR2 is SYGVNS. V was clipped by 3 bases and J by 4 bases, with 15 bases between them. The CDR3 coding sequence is TGTGCCAGCAGTGATAAGACTAGTTCAGGAGAGACCCAGTACTTC. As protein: CASSDKTSSGETQYF. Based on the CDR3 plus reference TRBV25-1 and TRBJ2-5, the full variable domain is EADIYQTPRYLVIGTGKKITLECSQTMGHDKMYWYQQDPGMELHLIHYSYGVNSTEKGDLSSESTVSRIRTEHFPLTLESARPSHTSQYLCASSDKTSSGETQYFGPGTRLLVL.

CDR3 sequence (DNA): TGTGCCAGTAGTATAGGGGGGGTCACAGATACGCAGTATTTT. It codes for CASSIGGVTDTQYF. The gene calls are TRBV19 and TRBJ2-3, with a possible D match to TRBD2 (6 bases). V shed 1 base and J shed 2 bases, with 7 bases lying between them. The V gene's germline CDR1 is LNHDA and CDR2 SQIVND (reference sequence). The CDR3 is made up of 14 amino acids.

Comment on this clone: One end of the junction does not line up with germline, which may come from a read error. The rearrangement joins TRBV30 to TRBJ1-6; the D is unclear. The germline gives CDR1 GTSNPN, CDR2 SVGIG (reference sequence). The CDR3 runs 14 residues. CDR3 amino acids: CAWTTGGGSSTLHF. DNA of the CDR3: TGTGCCTGGACCACTGGAGGAGGGAGTTCAACCCTCCACTTT.

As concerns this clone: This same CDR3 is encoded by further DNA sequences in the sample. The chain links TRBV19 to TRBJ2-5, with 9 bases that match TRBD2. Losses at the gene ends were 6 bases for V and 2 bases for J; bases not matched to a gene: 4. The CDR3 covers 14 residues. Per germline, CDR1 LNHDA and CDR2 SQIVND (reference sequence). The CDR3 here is CASSTLAGQETQYF. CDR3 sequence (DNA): TGTGCCAGTAGCACGCTAGCGGGGCAAGAGACCCAGTACTTC. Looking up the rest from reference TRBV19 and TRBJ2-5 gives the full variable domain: DGGITQSPKYLFRKEGQNVTLSCEQNLNHDAMYWYRQDPGQGLRLIYYSQIVNDFQKGDIAEGYSVSREKKESFPLTVTSAQKNPTAFYLCASSTLAGQETQYFGPGTRLLVL.

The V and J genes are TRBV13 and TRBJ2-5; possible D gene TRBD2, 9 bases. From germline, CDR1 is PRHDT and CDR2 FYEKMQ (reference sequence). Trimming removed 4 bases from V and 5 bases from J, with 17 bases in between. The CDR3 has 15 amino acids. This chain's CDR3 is CASSSQGAGGETQYF. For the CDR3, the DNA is TGTGCCAGCAGCTCCCAGGGGGCGGGAGGGGAGACCCAGTACTTC.

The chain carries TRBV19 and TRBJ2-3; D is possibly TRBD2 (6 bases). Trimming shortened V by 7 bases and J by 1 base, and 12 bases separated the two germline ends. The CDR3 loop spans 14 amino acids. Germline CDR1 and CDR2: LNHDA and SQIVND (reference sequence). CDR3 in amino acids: CASTPGDGTDTQYF. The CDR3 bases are TGTGCCAGTACCCCGGGGGACGGCACAGATACGCAGTATTTT.

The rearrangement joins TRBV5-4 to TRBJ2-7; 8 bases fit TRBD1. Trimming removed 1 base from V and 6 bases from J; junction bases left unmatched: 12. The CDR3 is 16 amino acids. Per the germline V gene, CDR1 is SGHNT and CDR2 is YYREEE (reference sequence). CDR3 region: CASSLLTGRGLLEQYF. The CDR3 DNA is TGTGCCAGCAGCTTGTTGACCGGCAGGGGGCTACTCGAGCAGTACTTC. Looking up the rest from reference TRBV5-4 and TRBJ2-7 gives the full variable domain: ETGVTQSPTHLIKTRGQQVTLRCSSQSGHNTVSWYQQALGQGPQFIFQYYREEENGRGNFPPRFSGLQFPNYSSELNVNALELDDSALYLCASSLLTGRGLLEQYFGPGTRLTVT.